Each of the 9 T cell receptor beta chains below was sequenced from the same sample in a study of CD8 T cells in Susac syndrome. Reverse transcription of roughly 0.45 to 1 ug RNA used random hexamers. TCRdb independently ran MiXCR on the immunoSEQ multiplex PCR reads; one entry per CDR3 protein. The repertoire holds approximately 120,000 distinct CDR3 sequences, with approximately 90% as singletons. Sequencing input: CD8+ T cells from PBMCs. The receptors originated from a human donor in good health.

This clonotype was seen only once. CDR3 protein: CASSYGLAVGETQYF. The CDR3 DNA is TGTGCCAGCAGTTATGGGCTAGCGGTGGGGGAGACCCAGTACTTC. The chain recombines TRBV6-5 with TRBJ2-5; 7 bases are shared with TRBD2. J was trimmed by 5 bases and V by 3 bases; bases with no gene match: 9. Per germline, CDR1 MNHEY and CDR2 SVGAGI. CDR3 length: 15 amino acids.

The V and J genes are TRBV5-1 and TRBJ2-1; D is unclear. V was pared by 5 bases and J by 0 bases, with 12 bases between. The CDR3 loop spans 15 amino acids. Germline V CDR1 and CDR2: SGHRS, YFSETQ. The CDR3 protein is CASSSTASSYNEQFF. DNA of the CDR3: TGCGCCAGCAGTTCTACTGCGAGCTCCTACAATGAGCAGTTCTTC.

The chain combines TRBV20-1 with TRBJ2-1, with D possibly TRBD1 on 6 matching bases. The CDR3 loop spans 14 amino acids. Trimming took 1 base from V and 10 from J, leaving 17 bases between them. The germline gives CDR1 DFQATT, CDR2 SNEGSKA (reference sequence). In DNA form, the CDR3 reads TGCAGTGCTAGAGCTGTACTGGGGGCCTTGGAGCAGTTCTTC. Translated, it gives CSARAVLGALEQFF.

The chain has TRBV20-1 and TRBJ1-5, with D possibly TRBD1 on 6 matching bases. This CDR3 has 16 amino acids. Deletions cut 6 bases from V and 0 bases from J, with 18 bases between. Germline V gene data show CDR1 as DFQATT and CDR2 as SNEGSKA (reference sequence). This CDR3 is CSAVMGGASSNQPQHF. The CDR3 DNA sequence: TGCAGTGCGGTCATGGGGGGGGCGTCTAGCAATCAGCCCCAGCATTTT.

The chain carries TRBV20-1 and TRBJ2-7; D unresolved. Germline values: CDR1 DFQATT, CDR2 SNEGSKA (reference sequence). V lost 3 bases, J lost 3 bases, and 6 bases lay in between. The CDR3 sequence is 11 residues long. CDR3 protein: CSASPIYEQYF. The CDR3 DNA sequence: TGCAGTGCTAGTCCGATCTACGAGCAGTACTTC.

This clonotype was observed once. The chain couples TRBV7-2 to TRBJ2-7, with 7 bases matching TRBD2. Germline V lookup: CDR1 SGHTA, CDR2 FQGNSA. V shed 4 bases, J shed 0 bases, and the junction held 3 bases outside the gene matches. The CDR3 runs 14 residues. The CDR3 sequence is CASSSQRDSYEQYF. In DNA form, the CDR3 reads TGTGCCAGCAGCTCCCAGCGGGACTCCTACGAGCAGTACTTC. The whole variable domain, remainder taken from reference TRBV7-2 and TRBJ2-7, is GAGVSQSPSNKVTEKGKDVELRCDPISGHTALYWYRQSLGQGLEFLIYFQGNSAPDKSGLPSDRFSAERTGGSVSTLTIQRTQQEDSAVYLCASSSQRDSYEQYFGPGTRLTVT.

CDR3 DNA sequence: TGCAGTGCTCCGGGAGGCACAGAGACCCAGTACTTC. This translates into CSAPGGTETQYF. The gene calls are TRBV20-1 and TRBJ2-5, with 7 bases identical to TRBD2. Germline V lookup: CDR1 DFQATT, CDR2 SNEGSKA (reference sequence). CDR3 length equals 12 residues. With V trimmed by 5 bases and J by 4 bases, 4 bases remained unmatched.

The sample holds one count of this clonotype. CDR3 region: CASSPPRSIGGNIQYF. In nucleotides, the CDR3 is TGTGCCAGCTCACCCCCCCGTTCCATCGGGGGAAACATTCAGTACTTC. The chain joins TRBV18 to TRBJ2-4, with D perhaps TRBD2 (6 bases). CDR3 length: 16 amino acids. Trimming shortened V by 3 bases and J by 6 bases, and 18 bases separated the two germline ends. Germline values: CDR1 KGHSH, CDR2 LQKENI. Drawing the rest from reference TRBV18 and TRBJ2-4, the complete variable domain is NAGVMQNPRHLVRRRGQEARLRCSPMKGHSHVYWYRQLPEEGLKFMVYLQKENIIDESGMPKERFSAEFPKEGPSILRIQQVVRGDSAAYFCASSPPRSIGGNIQYFGAGTRLSVL.

This chain joins TRBV7-9 and TRBJ1-2; no clear D. Trimming removed 5 bases from V and 8 bases from J, with 18 bases in between. This CDR3 has 14 residues. From germline, CDR1 is SEHNR and CDR2 FQNEAQ (reference sequence). Here the CDR3 reads CASSLASGGLGYTF. CDR3 DNA sequence: TGTGCCAGCAGCCTGGCGTCGGGTGGCTTGGGCTACACCTTC.